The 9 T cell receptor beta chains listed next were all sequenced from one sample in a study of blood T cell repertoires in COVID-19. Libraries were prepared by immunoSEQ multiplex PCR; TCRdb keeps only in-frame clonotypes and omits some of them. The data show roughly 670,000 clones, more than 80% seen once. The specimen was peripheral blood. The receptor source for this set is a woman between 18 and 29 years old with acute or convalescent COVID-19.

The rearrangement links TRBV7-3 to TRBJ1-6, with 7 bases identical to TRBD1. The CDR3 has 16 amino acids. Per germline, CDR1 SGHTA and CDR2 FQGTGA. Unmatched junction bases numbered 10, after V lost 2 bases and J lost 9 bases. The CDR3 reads CASSLEGQSGFSPLHF. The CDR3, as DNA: TGTGCCAGCAGCTTAGAGGGACAGTCCGGCTTTTCACCCCTCCACTTT. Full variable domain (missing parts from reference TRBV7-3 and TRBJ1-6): GAGVSQTPSNKVTEKGKYVELRCDPISGHTALYWYRQSLGQGPEFLIYFQGTGAADDSGLPNDRFFAVRPEGSVSTLKIQRTERGDSAVYLCASSLEGQSGFSPLHFGNGTRLTVT.

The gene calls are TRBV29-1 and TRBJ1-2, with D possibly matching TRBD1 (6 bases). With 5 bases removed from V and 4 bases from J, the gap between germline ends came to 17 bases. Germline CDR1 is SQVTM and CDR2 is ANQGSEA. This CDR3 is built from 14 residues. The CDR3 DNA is TGCAGCGTTCGAGGGGGACCCCTCGGCTATGGCTACACCTTC. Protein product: CSVRGGPLGYGYTF.

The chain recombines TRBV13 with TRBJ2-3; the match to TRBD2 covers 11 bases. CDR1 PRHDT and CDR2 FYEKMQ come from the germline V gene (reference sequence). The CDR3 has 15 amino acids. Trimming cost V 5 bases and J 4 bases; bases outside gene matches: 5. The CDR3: CASSPGTSGPDTQYF. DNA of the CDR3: TGTGCCAGCAGCCCTGGGACTAGCGGTCCAGATACGCAGTATTTT.

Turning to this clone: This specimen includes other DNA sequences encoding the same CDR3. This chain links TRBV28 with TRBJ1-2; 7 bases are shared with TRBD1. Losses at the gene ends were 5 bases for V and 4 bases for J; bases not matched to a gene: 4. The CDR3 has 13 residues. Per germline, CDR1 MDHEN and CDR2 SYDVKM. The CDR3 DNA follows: TGTGCCAGCAGTAGACAGGGTTCCTATGGCTACACCTTC. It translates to CASSRQGSYGYTF.

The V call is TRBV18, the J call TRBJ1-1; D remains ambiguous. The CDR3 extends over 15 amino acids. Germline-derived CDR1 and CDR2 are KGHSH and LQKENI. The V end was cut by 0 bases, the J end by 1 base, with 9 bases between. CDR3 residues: CASSPPRGRNTEAFF. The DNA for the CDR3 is TGTGCCAGCTCACCACCACGCGGCAGGAACACTGAAGCTTTCTTT. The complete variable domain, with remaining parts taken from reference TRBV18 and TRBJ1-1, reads NAGVMQNPRHLVRRRGQEARLRCSPMKGHSHVYWYRQLPEEGLKFMVYLQKENIIDESGMPKERFSAEFPKEGPSILRIQQVVRGDSAAYFCASSPPRGRNTEAFFGQGTRLTVV.

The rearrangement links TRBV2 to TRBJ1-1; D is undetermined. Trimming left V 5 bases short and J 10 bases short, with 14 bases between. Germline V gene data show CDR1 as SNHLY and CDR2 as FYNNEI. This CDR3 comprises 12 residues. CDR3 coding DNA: TGTGCCAGCAGTAGAGACCCTCGGGGAGCTTTCTTT. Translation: CASSRDPRGAFF.

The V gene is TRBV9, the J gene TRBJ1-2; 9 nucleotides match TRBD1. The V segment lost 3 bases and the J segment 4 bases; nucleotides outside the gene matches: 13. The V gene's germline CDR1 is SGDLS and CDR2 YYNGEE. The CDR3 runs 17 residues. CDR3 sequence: CASSAPLPGQGFYGYTF. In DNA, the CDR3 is TGTGCCAGCAGCGCACCTCTACCGGGACAGGGATTCTATGGCTACACCTTC.

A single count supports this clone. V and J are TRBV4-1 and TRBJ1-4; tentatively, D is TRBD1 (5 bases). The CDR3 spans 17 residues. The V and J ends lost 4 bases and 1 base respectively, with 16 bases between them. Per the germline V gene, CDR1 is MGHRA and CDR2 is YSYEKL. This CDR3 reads CASSRKIVGGTNEKLFF. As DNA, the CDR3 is TGCGCCAGCAGCCGAAAGATCGTGGGGGGAACTAATGAAAAACTGTTTTTT.

CDR3: CASSLNRGRALVTGELFF. CDR3 coding DNA: TGTGCCAGCAGCTTGAACAGGGGGCGCGCATTGGTCACCGGGGAGCTGTTTTTT. The chain has TRBV5-5 and TRBJ2-2; 9 bases line up with TRBD1. The CDR3 length is 18 residues. Losses at the gene ends were 1 base for V and 4 bases for J; bases not matched to a gene: 11. Germline assignment: CDR1 SGHKS and CDR2 YYEKEE (reference sequence). The full variable domain, completed using reference TRBV5-5 and TRBJ2-2, is DAGVTQSPTHLIKTRGQQVTLRCSPISGHKSVSWYQQVLGQGPQFIFQYYEKEERGRGNFPDRFSARQFPNYSSELNVNALLLGDSALYLCASSLNRGRALVTGELFFGEGSRLTVL.